These 3 T cell receptor beta chains share one sample of origin, sequenced in a study of identical twins. TCRdb analysed the 5' RACE reads with MiXCR anew, one entry per CDR3 protein. The sample consists of approximately 890,000 distinct CDR3 sequences, roughly an eighth of them appearing once. The data also belong to a second study, concerning yellow fever vaccine responses in identical twins.

The sequenced sample was PBMCs. These receptor sequences come from a woman between 18 and 30 years old in good health.

The chain recombines TRBV4-1 with TRBJ2-7, with 8 bases matching TRBD1. Unmatched junction bases numbered 11, after V lost 0 bases and J lost 4 bases. The CDR3 is 17 amino acids. Germline V gene data show CDR1 as MGHRA and CDR2 as YSYEKL. CDR3 DNA: TGCGCCAGCAGCCAAGATATGAGTGGACAGGGTCGGTACGAGCAGTACGTC. Translation: CASSQDMSGQGRYEQYV.

This clonotype was seen more than once but under ten times. V is TRBV2 and J is TRBJ2-5, with 7 bases lining up with TRBD2. The CDR3 is 15 amino acids. V shed 4 bases and J 1 base; nucleotides not matched to a gene: 6. CDR1 and CDR2 (germline): SNHLY, FYNNEI. The CDR3 DNA sequence: TGTGCCAGCAGTGCCGGGAGGCAATTCCAAGAGACCCAGTACTTC. The encoded protein is CASSAGRQFQETQYF.

This clonotype was observed a handful of times. The V gene is TRBV7-9, the J gene TRBJ2-1; D is unresolved. The germline CDR1 and CDR2 sequences are SEHNR and FQNEAQ (reference sequence). Between the trimmed V and J ends, which lost 1 base and 6 bases, there was a span of 4 bases. This CDR3 is 12 amino acids long. The CDR3 nucleotides read TGTGCCAGCAGCTTAGAGACCAATGAGCAGTTCTTC. Amino acid sequence: CASSLETNEQFF.